This T cell receptor (beta chain) was captured by sequencing in a study of blood T cell repertoires in COVID-19. Overall study context: Researchers got acute and convalescent COVID-19 samples from the United States, Italy and Spain. T cells, B-cell-depleted T cells, or PBMCs supplied cDNA or gDNA.

Source study methods: Counts of nucleated cells, estimated from reference gene primer amplification, were obtained. Profiled with immunoSEQ multiplex PCR; TCRdb holds only in-frame clones, not every one. D and trimming were read from the DNA, whereas the V and J calls and clone size are those reported in that table. The data contain roughly 190,000 clones, 80% to 85% of them singletons. The length of the CDR3 is 15 residues. Germline values: CDR1 MDHEN, CDR2 SYDVKM. Between the trimmed V and J ends, which lost 6 bases and 0 bases, there was a span of 15 bases. This sequence originates from a human donor with acute or convalescent COVID-19. The donor label of this sample is uncertain. The sequencing sample was made of peripheral blood. The chain has TRBV28 and TRBJ2-7, with D perhaps matching TRBD1 (5 bases). The CDR3: CASSPNLDSSYEQYF. The CDR3 nucleotides read TGTGCCAGCAGCCCAAATTTAGACAGCTCCTACGAGCAGTACTTC.